Listed here are 8 T cell receptor beta chains from one sample, sequenced in a study of vaccination and CD4 T cells after COVID-19 (dated 2022 in TCRdb). To prepare the library, PCR was applied. The sample was run on an Illumina iSeq 100. TCR sequencing of DNA from cultured CD4+ T cells used the Oncomine TCR Beta short-read assay at the Johns Hopkins FTIC core. TCRdb reworked the public reads: Q25 trimming with fastp, MiXCR clone assembly, productive beta chains retained. Rows matching on CDR3 protein sequence are summarized as one entry with the most common DNA and genes. For this sample there are 11,000 to 15,000 distinct CDR3 sequences; around 55% appear just once. The leading ten clones occupy around 8.4% of the sample. Explained via the paper, the treatment or condition label denotes: roughly ten-day PBMC culture with coronavirus spike peptide pools or control peptides (ViraFEST assay). Antigen specificity for these receptors is unknown.

The sample in question was CD4+ T cells from blood, cultured in vitro, obtained before SARS-CoV-2 vaccination. These TCRs come from a human donor who had recovered from COVID-19.

In its sample, this clonotype was seen a few times. The genes are TRBV7-3 and TRBJ1-1; the D is unclear. V lost 1 base and J 1 base, leaving 4 bases between the germline ends. The CDR3 has 13 amino acids. Germline CDR1 reads SGHTA; CDR2 reads FQGTGA. The CDR3 is CASSLRGNTEAFF. CDR3 DNA sequence: TGTGCCAGCAGCTTAAGGGGGAACACTGAAGCTTTCTTT.

The chain couples TRBV27 to TRBJ1-5; D gene ambiguous. The CDR3 runs to 17 residues. CDR1 MNHEY and CDR2 SMNVEV come from the germline V gene (reference sequence). The V end was cut by 0 bases, the J end by 5 bases, with 17 bases between. CDR3 amino acids: CASSLSGRFQIDQPQHF. DNA for the CDR3: TGTGCCAGCAGTTTATCCGGCCGGTTTCAGATCGATCAGCCCCAGCATTTT.

This clonotype was observed a few times. The J gene is TRBJ1-3, the V gene TRBV7-6, with TRBD1 as a possible D gene (5 bases). The CDR3 runs 19 residues. V dropped 5 bases and J dropped 0 bases, with 23 bases sitting between them. The germline CDR1 and CDR2 sequences are SGHVS and FNYEAQ. The CDR3 nucleotides are TGTGCCAGCAGCCCCCGTCCCGGGACGGGTACCGGCTCTGGAAACACCATATATTTT. The encoded protein is CASSPRPGTGTGSGNTIYF.

This chain links TRBV20-1 with TRBJ1-1; D unclear. The CDR3 has 15 residues. The germline gives CDR1 DFQATT, CDR2 SNEGSKA (reference sequence). V gave up 0 bases and J gave up 0 bases, with 11 bases separating them. This CDR3 reads CSARDWAVMNTEAFF. The CDR3 DNA reads TGCAGTGCTAGAGATTGGGCGGTTATGAACACTGAAGCTTTCTTT.

The chain has TRBV20-1 and TRBJ1-4; possibly TRBD1 for D (5 bases). This CDR3 comprises 13 residues. The germline V gene has CDR1 DFQATT and CDR2 SNEGSKA (reference sequence). Trimming cost V 6 bases and J 6 bases, with 14 bases left between them. The CDR3 protein is CSASLPGHEKLFF. CDR3 nucleotide sequence: TGCAGTGCGTCACTCCCGGGGCATGAAAAACTGTTTTTT.

This sequence joins TRBV4-2 and TRBJ1-2, with D unclear. CDR1 and CDR2 (germline): LGHNA, YNFKEQ. The V end lost 0 bases, the J end lost 4 bases, and 12 bases lay between the germline ends. The CDR3 contains 15 residues. Here the CDR3 reads CASSQDLTDFYGYTF. CDR3 DNA: TGTGCCAGCAGCCAAGATCTCACAGATTTCTATGGCTACACCTTC.

V gene TRBV6-1 combines with J gene TRBJ1-5; no definite D call. V was pared by 8 bases and J by 3 bases, with 11 bases between. The CDR3 is made up of 13 amino acids. From germline, CDR1 is MNHNS and CDR2 SASEGT. In DNA form, the CDR3 reads TGTGCCAGCGGGGATAGACCCAATCAGCCCCAGCATTTT. Residues: CASGDRPNQPQHF.

V is TRBV24-1 and J is TRBJ2-2; D ambiguous. The V gene's germline CDR1 is KGHDR and CDR2 SFDVKD. This CDR3 region has 14 residues. V was clipped by 5 bases and J by 1 base, with 7 bases between them. CDR3 region: CATSGDLNTGELFF. The DNA of the CDR3 is TGTGCCACCAGTGGTGACCTGAACACCGGGGAGCTGTTTTTT.